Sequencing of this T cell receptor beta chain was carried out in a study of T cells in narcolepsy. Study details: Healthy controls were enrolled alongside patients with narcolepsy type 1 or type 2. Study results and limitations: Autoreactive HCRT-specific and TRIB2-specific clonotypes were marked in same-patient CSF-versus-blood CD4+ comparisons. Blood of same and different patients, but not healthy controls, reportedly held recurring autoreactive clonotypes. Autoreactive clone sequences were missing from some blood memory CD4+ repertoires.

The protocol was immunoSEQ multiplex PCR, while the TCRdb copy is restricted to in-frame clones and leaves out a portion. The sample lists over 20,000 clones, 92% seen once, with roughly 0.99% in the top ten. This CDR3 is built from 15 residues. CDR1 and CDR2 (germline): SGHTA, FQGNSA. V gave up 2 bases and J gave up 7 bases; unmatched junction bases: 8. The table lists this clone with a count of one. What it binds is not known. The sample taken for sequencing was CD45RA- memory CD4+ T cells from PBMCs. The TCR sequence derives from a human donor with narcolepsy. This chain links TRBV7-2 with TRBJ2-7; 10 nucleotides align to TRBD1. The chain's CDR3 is CASSLPTGGPREQYF. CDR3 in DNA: TGTGCCAGCAGCTTACCGACAGGGGGCCCAAGAGAGCAGTACTTC.